This note documents a single TCR beta chain sequence. Original methodology: Estimated nucleated cell counts came from reference gene primer amplification. Assay: immunoSEQ multiplex PCR; the TCRdb copy retains only in-frame clones and omits some. D and trimming were read from the DNA, whereas the V and J calls and clone size are those reported in that table. The table records roughly 280,000 clones, approximately 86% of them present only once. This sample was taken from a study of blood T cell repertoires in COVID-19. On the study more broadly: PBMCs, B-cell-depleted T cells, or T cells provided the cDNA or gDNA that made up the material.

The sequence was obtained from a woman aged 45 to 65 who had recovered from COVID-19. Sequenced: peripheral blood.

In DNA, the CDR3 is TGTGCCGCAGGATGGGGGGCAGATACGCAGTATTTT. Translation gives CAAGWGADTQYF. The chain uses TRBV10-3 and TRBJ2-3; the D gene is possibly TRBD2 (6 bases). The CDR3 is 12 amino acids. The germline CDR1 and CDR2 sequences are ENHRY and SYGVKD. With 11 bases removed from V and 4 bases from J, the gap between germline ends came to 13 bases.